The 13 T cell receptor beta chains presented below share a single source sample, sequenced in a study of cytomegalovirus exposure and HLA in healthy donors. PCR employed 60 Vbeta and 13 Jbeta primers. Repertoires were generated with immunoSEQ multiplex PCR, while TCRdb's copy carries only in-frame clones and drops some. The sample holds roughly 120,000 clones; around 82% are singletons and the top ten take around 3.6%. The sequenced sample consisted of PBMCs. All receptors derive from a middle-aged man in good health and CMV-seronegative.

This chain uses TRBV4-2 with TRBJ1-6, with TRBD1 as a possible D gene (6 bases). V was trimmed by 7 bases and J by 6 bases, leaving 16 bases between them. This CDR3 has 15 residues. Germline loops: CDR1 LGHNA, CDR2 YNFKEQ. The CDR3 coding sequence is TGTGCCAGCAACGATCCGGGACACTCTAATTCACCCCTCCACTTT. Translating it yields CASNDPGHSNSPLHF.

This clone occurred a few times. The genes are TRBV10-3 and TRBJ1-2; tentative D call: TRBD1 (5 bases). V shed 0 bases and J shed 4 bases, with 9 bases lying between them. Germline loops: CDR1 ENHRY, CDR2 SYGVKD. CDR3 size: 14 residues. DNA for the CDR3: TGTGCCATCAGTGAGTCCCCGACAGTCTATGGCTACACCTTC. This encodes CAISESPTVYGYTF.

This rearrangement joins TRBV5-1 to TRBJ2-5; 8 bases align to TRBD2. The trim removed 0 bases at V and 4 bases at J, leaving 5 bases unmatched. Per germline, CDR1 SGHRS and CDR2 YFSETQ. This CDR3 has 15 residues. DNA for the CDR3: TGCGCCAGCAGCTTGGTCCCCGGGGGGGGAGAGACCCAGTACTTC. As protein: CASSLVPGGGETQYF.

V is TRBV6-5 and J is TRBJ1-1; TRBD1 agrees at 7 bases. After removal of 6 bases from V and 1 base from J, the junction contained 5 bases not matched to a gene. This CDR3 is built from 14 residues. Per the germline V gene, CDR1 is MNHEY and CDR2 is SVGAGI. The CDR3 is CASRTWTGNTEAFF. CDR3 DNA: TGTGCCAGCAGGACCTGGACAGGGAACACTGAAGCTTTCTTT.

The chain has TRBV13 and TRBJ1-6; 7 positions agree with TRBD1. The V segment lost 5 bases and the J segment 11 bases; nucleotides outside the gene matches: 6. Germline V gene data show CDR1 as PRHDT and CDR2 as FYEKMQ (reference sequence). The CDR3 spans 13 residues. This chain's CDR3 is CASSAGTVTPLHF. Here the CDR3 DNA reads TGTGCCAGCAGCGCCGGGACAGTGACACCCCTCCACTTT.

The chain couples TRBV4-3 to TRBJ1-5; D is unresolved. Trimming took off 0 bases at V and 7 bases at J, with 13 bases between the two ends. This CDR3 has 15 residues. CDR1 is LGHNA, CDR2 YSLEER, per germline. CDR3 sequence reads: CASSQDRHPIQPQHF. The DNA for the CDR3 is TGCGCCAGCAGCCAAGATCGACACCCTATCCAGCCCCAGCATTTT.

DNA for the CDR3: TGTGCCAGCGCCGAGACAGGGATGGGGTTCGGGGGCCAAGAGACCCAGTACTTC. Its protein is CASAETGMGFGGQETQYF. The chain links TRBV27 to TRBJ2-5; weak D call: TRBD1 (7 bases). From germline, CDR1 is MNHEY and CDR2 SMNVEV (reference sequence). V was shortened by 8 bases and J by 1 base, with 26 bases between the two germline ends. CDR3 size: 18 residues.

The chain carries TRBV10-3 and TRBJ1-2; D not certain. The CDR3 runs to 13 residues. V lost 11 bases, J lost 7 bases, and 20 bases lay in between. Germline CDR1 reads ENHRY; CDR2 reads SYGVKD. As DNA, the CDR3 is TGTGCCGCATCGGCAGGCCCAATAACTGGCTACACCTTC. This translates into CAASAGPITGYTF.

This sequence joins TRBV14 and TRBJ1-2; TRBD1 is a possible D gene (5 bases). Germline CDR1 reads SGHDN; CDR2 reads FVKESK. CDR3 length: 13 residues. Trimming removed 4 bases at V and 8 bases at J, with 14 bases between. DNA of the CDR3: TGTGCCAGCAGCCGCACGTCGGGGGGGGGCTACACCTTC. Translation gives CASSRTSGGGYTF.

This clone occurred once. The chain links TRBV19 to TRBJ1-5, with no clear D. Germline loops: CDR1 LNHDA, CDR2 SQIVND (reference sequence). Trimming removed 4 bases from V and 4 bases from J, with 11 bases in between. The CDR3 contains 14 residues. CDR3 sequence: CASSNQAGNQPQHF. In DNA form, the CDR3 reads TGTGCCAGTAGTAATCAGGCGGGGAATCAGCCCCAGCATTTT.

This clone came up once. CDR3 DNA: TGTGCCAGCAGTTACGGGGGGACAGGGGGTTTCAACGAGCAGTACTTC. Protein: CASSYGGTGGFNEQYF. This sequence joins TRBV6-5 and TRBJ2-7; TRBD1 agrees at 11 bases. Per the germline V gene, CDR1 is MNHEY and CDR2 is SVGAGI. Trimming at V came to 2 bases and at J to 5 bases, leaving 8 bases not matched to a gene. The CDR3 loop spans 16 amino acids.

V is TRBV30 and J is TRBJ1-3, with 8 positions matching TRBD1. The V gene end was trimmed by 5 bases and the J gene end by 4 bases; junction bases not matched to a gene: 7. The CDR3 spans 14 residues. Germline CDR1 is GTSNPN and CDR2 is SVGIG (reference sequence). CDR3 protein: CAWFDRGPGNTIYF. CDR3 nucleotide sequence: TGTGCCTGGTTCGACAGGGGACCAGGAAACACCATATATTTT.

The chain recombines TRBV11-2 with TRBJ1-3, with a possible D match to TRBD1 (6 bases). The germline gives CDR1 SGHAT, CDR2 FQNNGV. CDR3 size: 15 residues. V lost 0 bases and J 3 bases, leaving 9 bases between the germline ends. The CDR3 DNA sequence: TGTGCCAGCAGCTTAGAGGGGGCCGGTGGAAACACCATATATTTT. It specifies CASSLEGAGGNTIYF.